Described below is a single T cell receptor beta chain sequence and its context. Its antigen is still unknown. No per-base quality is available; no much larger clone lies one base away. This entry belongs to a study of blood T cell repertoires in COVID-19 (dated by TCRdb to 2018 to 2021). For the wider study: Samples covering the acute and convalescent phases of COVID-19 were provided by collaborators in the United States, Italy and Spain. The material from the prospective study consisted of cDNA or gDNA derived from T cells, B-cell-depleted T cells, or PBMCs. Deeply sampled blood TCRbeta repertoires from subjects exposed to, actively infected with, or recovered from COVID-19 were included in the dataset. The repertoires were released in a freely available public database meant as a resource for research on the immune response to SARS-CoV-2. Samples came from the ongoing ImmuneRACE study (first 160 participants) plus 1,254 subjects from 6 global collaborators. The sample metadata nearly always contained a de-identified subject ID, COVID-19 status, age in years and sex. Where HLA class I and class II types were available, the types were taken from metadata supplied by the sample provider, not from assay-based typing.

Broad study findings and their caveats: The quantity of clinical and demographic metadata differed by source and by participant and was supplied without curation.

The immunoSEQ Assay, a bias-controlled multiplex PCR, was used to amplify TCRbeta CDR3 regions from genomic DNA. Per the source publication's procedure: The number of nucleated cells in each sample was estimated from the amplification of reference gene primers within the assay. To quantify the absolute abundance of each unique TCRbeta CDR3 rearrangement, sequence reads were collapsed and filtered. For each sample, productive Simpson clonality was calculated by taking the square root of Simpson's diversity index across productive rearrangements. Not all clones reach the TCRdb copy of this immuneACCESS table, which keeps in-frame sequences only. Checked studies attribute under half of the gap to unresolved V genes and leave the rest unexplained. The V and J calls and clone size were taken over from that table, and D and trimming were inferred from the DNA. A total of just over 300,000 clones appear in this sample, about nine tenths of them only once. The top ten clones comprise 2% to 3% of the sample.

The CDR1 and CDR2 encoded by the germline V gene are SGHAT and FQNNGV. The CDR3 runs 14 residues from the cysteine to the phenylalanine. Only the CDR3 region is kept as DNA, spanning 42 bases read in frame from base 1. Here V drops 5 bases and J drops 5 bases, and the junction holds 7 bases not matched to any gene. Collaborating institutions collected whole blood in K2EDTA tubes following their own protocols. Collaborator samples were shipped for TCRbeta analysis as frozen whole blood, isolated PBMCs, or DNA extracted from either sample type. Sequences were obtained from peripheral blood. The rearranged chain carries TRBV11-2 and TRBJ2-7, with 9 bases matching TRBD1. The clonotype comes from a man aged 18 to 29 with active or convalescent COVID-19. The CDR3 reads as follows: CASSPPDRGNEQYF. The DNA sequence is TGTGCCAGCAGCCCGCCGGACAGGGGAAACGAGCAGTACTTC.